The 27 T cell receptor beta chains in this list originate from one sample, sequenced in a study of T cell repertoires in cytomegalovirus infection. Antigens of these TCRs are unknown. MiXCR, run by TCRdb on the reads, gives a single entry per CDR3 protein. The table lists hundreds of thousands of distinct CDR3 sequences, 30% to 35% of them singletons, with roughly a sixth in the top ten. The sequences come from cultured PBMCs, collected from culture after CMV antigen stimulation. Every receptor here comes from a human donor in good health (CMV status not recorded). Some clones in this sample may be carry-over from other donors' samples.

The chain couples TRBV9 to TRBJ1-2; no clear D. This CDR3 has 14 residues. CDR1 is SGDLS, CDR2 YYNGEE, per germline. Deletions cut 0 bases from V and 2 bases from J, with 8 bases between. The CDR3 nucleotides are TGTGCCAGCAGCGTAGCTGACGGCAACTATGGCTACACCTTC. Protein product: CASSVADGNYGYTF.

The V call is TRBV11-3, the J call TRBJ2-1; 7 positions agree with TRBD2. Germline trimming cut 1 base from V and 9 bases from J; bases unmatched to any gene: 9. This CDR3 comprises 15 residues. CDR1 SGHNT and CDR2 YENEEA come from the germline V gene. For the CDR3, the DNA is TGTGCCAGCAGCTTAGCGGCGGGAGTAGGGGCTGAGCAGTTCTTC. Amino acid sequence: CASSLAAGVGAEQFF.

For the CDR3, the DNA is TGTGCCAGCAGTGTTAGGACAGGGGGCGAGCAGTACGTC. This translates into CASSVRTGGEQYV. The V call is TRBV2, the J call TRBJ2-7, with 10 positions matching TRBD1. Losses at the gene ends were 4 bases for V and 6 bases for J; bases not matched to a gene: 3. The CDR3 extends over 13 amino acids. Germline V gives CDR1 SNHLY, CDR2 FYNNEI.

V gene TRBV7-4 combines with J gene TRBJ1-1; TRBD1 is a possible D gene (5 bases). Germline V lookup: CDR1 SGHVT, CDR2 SQSDAQ. This CDR3 contains 14 residues. Trimming cost V 1 base and J 4 bases, with 10 bases left between them. The CDR3 coding sequence is TGTGCCAGCAGCTTAGTAAGGGGCACCACTGAAGCTTTCTTT. As protein: CASSLVRGTTEAFF.

CDR3 loop: CASSRTTSSYTGELFF. CDR3 sequence (DNA): TGTGCCAGCAGTCGGACAACCTCTAGCTACACCGGGGAGCTGTTTTTT. The V and J genes are TRBV27 and TRBJ2-2, with D perhaps being TRBD1 or TRBD2 (5 bases each). The V gene lost 5 bases and the J gene lost 3 bases, with 16 bases spanning the gap. This CDR3 has 16 residues. Per the germline V gene, CDR1 is MNHEY and CDR2 is SMNVEV (reference sequence).

The chain carries TRBV7-2 and TRBJ2-1; D may match TRBD1 or TRBD2 (6 bases each). The V end lost 4 bases, the J end lost 9 bases, and 19 bases lay between the germline ends. The CDR3 contains 15 residues. Per germline, CDR1 SGHTA and CDR2 FQGNSA. The CDR3: CASSSQQGKGGEQFF. In DNA, the CDR3 is TGTGCCAGCAGCTCGCAACAGGGAAAGGGAGGTGAGCAGTTCTTC. Variable domain in full (rest from reference TRBV7-2 and TRBJ2-1): GAGVSQSPSNKVTEKGKDVELRCDPISGHTALYWYRQSLGQGLEFLIYFQGNSAPDKSGLPSDRFSAERTGGSVSTLTIQRTQQEDSAVYLCASSSQQGKGGEQFFGPGTRLTVL.

This clonotype was seen a few times. The chain couples TRBV11-3 to TRBJ2-1; 16 bases align to TRBD2. V shed 5 bases, J shed 5 bases, and the junction held 12 bases outside the gene matches. The CDR3 has 19 residues. The V gene's germline CDR1 is SGHNT and CDR2 YENEEA. The CDR3 sequence: CASSPGTSGRARPHNEQFF. The CDR3 nucleotides are TGTGCCAGCAGCCCCGGGACTAGCGGGAGGGCCCGGCCCCACAATGAGCAGTTCTTC.

The rearrangement uses TRBV7-9 and TRBJ2-7; 9 bases line up with TRBD1. CDR1 and CDR2 from the germline V gene are SEHNR and FQNEAQ (reference sequence). Unmatched junction bases numbered 9, after V lost 4 bases and J lost 5 bases. This CDR3 has 15 residues. Written as DNA, the CDR3 is TGTGCCAGCAGCTCCGCACAGGGGGCAATCGACGAGCAGTACTTC. It specifies CASSSAQGAIDEQYF.

This clonotype was picked up many times. The V gene is TRBV19, the J gene TRBJ1-1; D is undetermined. CDR3 length: 13 residues. Germline CDR1 and CDR2: LNHDA and SQIVND (reference sequence). Trimming removed 3 bases from V and 3 bases from J, with 8 bases in between. The CDR3 region is CASSIRTDTEAFF. CDR3 DNA: TGTGCCAGTAGTATTAGGACGGACACTGAAGCTTTCTTT.

This chain joins TRBV7-9 and TRBJ1-2, with D possibly being TRBD1 (5 bases). The CDR3 extends over 14 amino acids. The germline V and J ends were trimmed by 5 bases and 8 bases, with 18 bases remaining between them. The germline CDR1 and CDR2 sequences are SEHNR and FQNEAQ (reference sequence). Here the CDR3 DNA reads TGTGCCAGCAGCGCTGGGACGGTGGTAAACGGCTACACCTTC. Translating it yields CASSAGTVVNGYTF.

This clonotype came up once. The rearrangement links TRBV28 to TRBJ1-4; D ambiguous. Germline V gene sequence: CDR1 MDHEN, CDR2 SYDVKM. The CDR3 extends over 14 amino acids. Trimming pared 5 bases from V and 6 bases from J, leaving 13 bases between. The CDR3 sequence is CASSPGDTDEKLFF. The CDR3 nucleotides are TGTGCCAGCAGTCCAGGAGACACTGATGAAAAACTGTTTTTT. Drawing the rest from reference TRBV28 and TRBJ1-4, the complete variable domain is DVKVTQSSRYLVKRTGEKVFLECVQDMDHENMFWYRQDPGLGLRLIYFSYDVKMKEKGDIPEGYSVSREKKERFSLILESASTNQTSMYLCASSPGDTDEKLFFGSGTQLSVL.

There are many counts of this clonotype. The V and J genes are TRBV7-2 and TRBJ2-1; maybe TRBD2 (5 bases). Germline assignment: CDR1 SGHTA and CDR2 FQGNSA. Trimming pared 5 bases from V and 0 bases from J, leaving 14 bases between. This CDR3 is built from 16 residues. The CDR3 DNA reads TGTGCCAGCAGCCGACGTGGGGAGAGCTCCTACAATGAGCAGTTCTTC. This encodes CASSRRGESSYNEQFF.

The chain couples TRBV6-2 or TRBV6-3 to TRBJ1-5; possibly TRBD1 for D (5 bases). This CDR3 comprises 12 residues. Germline-derived CDR1 and CDR2 are MNHEY and SVGEGT. With 1 base removed from V and 13 bases from J, the gap between germline ends came to 11 bases. The CDR3 reads CASSYWGEGQHF. The CDR3 region has the DNA TGTGCCAGCAGTTACTGGGGGGAAGGTCAGCATTTT.

In its sample, this clonotype was seen a few times. The chain carries TRBV27 and TRBJ2-7; 8 nucleotides match TRBD2. The CDR3 runs to 15 residues. Germline values: CDR1 MNHEY, CDR2 SMNVEV (reference sequence). V lost 3 bases to trimming and J lost 1 base; unmatched junction nucleotides: 5. This CDR3 is CASSFWREDSYEQYF. The CDR3 DNA reads TGTGCCAGCAGTTTCTGGCGGGAGGATTCCTACGAGCAGTACTTC.

V usage is TRBV20-1 and J usage is TRBJ2-3; 7 bases match TRBD2. This CDR3 is built from 15 residues. V dropped 5 bases and J dropped 0; count of bases not matched to a gene: 8. Germline V CDR1 and CDR2: DFQATT, SNEGSKA (reference sequence). The CDR3 DNA follows: TGCAGTGCTTTACCACTAGCGATTAGCACAGATACGCAGTATTTT. Protein sequence: CSALPLAISTDTQYF.

The chain links TRBV7-2 to TRBJ1-1, with D perhaps matching TRBD1 (5 bases). Germline lookup yields CDR1 SGHTA and CDR2 FQGNSA. Trimming shortened V by 3 bases and J by 2 bases, and 10 bases separated the two germline ends. The CDR3 runs 14 residues. CDR3 amino acids: CASSFSGANTEAFF. The CDR3 nucleotides read TGTGCCAGCAGCTTTAGCGGGGCAAACACTGAAGCTTTCTTT.

The chain couples TRBV7-2 to TRBJ2-7, with 7 bases aligning to TRBD2. The germline V gene has CDR1 SGHTA and CDR2 FQGNSA. The CDR3 loop spans 14 amino acids. With V trimmed by 0 bases and J by 7 bases, 6 bases remained unmatched. For the CDR3, the DNA is TGTGCCAGCAGCTTAGCGGGAGGGAGTGGGGAGCAGTACTTC. This translates into CASSLAGGSGEQYF.

The rearrangement uses TRBV6-2 or TRBV6-3 and TRBJ2-1; 8 bases are a match to TRBD2. Germline V gives CDR1 MNHEY, CDR2 SVGEGT. V shed 6 bases and J 8 bases; nucleotides not matched to a gene: 15. The CDR3 sequence is 16 residues long. In nucleotides, the CDR3 is TGTGCCAGCAGCTCCGGGACTAGAGTTCCTTGGGATGAGCAGTTCTTC. Its translation: CASSSGTRVPWDEQFF.

This clonotype was observed at least ten times. The chain carries TRBV12-3 or TRBV12-4 and TRBJ2-5; 8 nucleotides line up with TRBD1. The CDR3 has 15 amino acids. The V gene end was trimmed by 2 bases and the J gene end by 5 bases; junction bases not matched to a gene: 7. The CDR3 sequence: CASSLLAGGRETQYF. The CDR3 region has the DNA TGTGCCAGCAGTTTATTGGCAGGGGGCCGGGAGACCCAGTACTTC.

A few counts support this clonotype. The rearrangement uses TRBV12-3 or TRBV12-4 and TRBJ2-7; D gene unclear. This CDR3 spans 11 amino acids. Deletions cut 4 bases from V and 7 bases from J, with 8 bases between. The CDR3 nucleotides read TGTGCCAGCAGTTACGGAATGGAGCAGTACTTC. This translates into CASSYGMEQYF.

This clonotype turned up a few times. CDR3 amino acids: CASSSQRDSEAFF. In DNA form, the CDR3 reads TGTGCCAGCAGTTCGCAACGGGACTCTGAAGCTTTCTTT. The V and J genes are TRBV12-3 or TRBV12-4 and TRBJ1-1; D may be TRBD1 (5 bases). Between the trimmed V and J ends, which lost 4 bases and 6 bases, there was a span of 12 bases. There are 13 residues in the CDR3.

The table lists this clonotype with many counts. The chain employs TRBV7-8 and TRBJ1-2; 8 nucleotides line up with TRBD1. The junction had 6 bases not matched to a gene; V was cut back by 3 bases and J by 3 bases. CDR3 size: 15 residues. The germline V gene encodes CDR1 SGHVS and CDR2 FQNEAQ. The CDR3 nucleotides read TGTGCCAGCAGCTTTACCCCAGGGGGCTACTATGGCTACACCTTC. This gives the protein CASSFTPGGYYGYTF. The full variable domain, with the rest looked up from reference TRBV7-8 and TRBJ1-2, is GAGVSQSPRYKVAKRGQDVALRCDPISGHVSLFWYQQALGQGPEFLTYFQNEAQLDKSGLPSDRFFAERPEGSVSTLKIQRTQQEDSAVYLCASSFTPGGYYGYTFGSGTRLTVV.

The chain combines TRBV7-2 with TRBJ2-1; the match to TRBD2 covers 8 bases. Germline CDR1 reads SGHTA; CDR2 reads FQGNSA. CDR3 size: 16 residues. The V and J ends lost 2 bases and 7 bases, in that order; junction bases with no gene match: 10. CDR3 nucleotide sequence: TGTGCCAGCAGCTTAATGACGGGAGGGCCTTTGAATGAGCAGTTCTTC. Its translation is CASSLMTGGPLNEQFF.

As DNA, the CDR3 is TGTGCCAGCAGCCCAAGACGACAACTGAACACTGAAGCTTTCTTT. Protein sequence: CASSPRRQLNTEAFF. The chain couples TRBV4-2 to TRBJ1-1; D is uncertain. V gave up 4 bases and J gave up 0 bases, with 12 bases separating them. Germline values: CDR1 LGHNA, CDR2 YNFKEQ. The CDR3 is made up of 15 amino acids.

On this clonotype itself: Relative to the germline gene, one junction end is altered; a read error may explain this. V usage is TRBV11-2 and J usage is TRBJ2-3; D is undetermined. The V gene's germline CDR1 is SGHAT and CDR2 FQNNGV. The CDR3 consists of 13 residues. The CDR3 here is CASTLVSSDTQYF. As DNA, the CDR3 is TGTGCCAGCACCTTAGTCTCTTCAGATACGCAGTATTTT. The whole variable domain, filled in from reference TRBV11-2 and TRBJ2-3, reads EAGVAQSPRYKIIEKRQSVAFWCNPISGHATLYWYQQILGQGPKLLIQFQNNGVVDDSQLPKDRFSAERLKGVDSTLKIQPAKLEDSAVYLCASTLVSSDTQYFGPGTRLTVL.

This rearrangement joins TRBV27 to TRBJ1-2, with D unclear. The germline gives CDR1 MNHEY, CDR2 SMNVEV (reference sequence). CDR3 length: 14 amino acids. The V gene lost 0 bases and the J gene lost 5 bases, with 10 bases spanning the gap. The CDR3 here is CASSLSGTAYGYTF. The CDR3 region has the DNA TGTGCCAGCAGTTTATCGGGTACAGCTTATGGCTACACCTTC.

The chain joins TRBV20-1 to TRBJ2-1; 10 positions agree with TRBD2. The trim removed 5 bases at V and 7 bases at J, leaving 8 bases unmatched. Per germline, CDR1 DFQATT and CDR2 SNEGSKA (reference sequence). This CDR3 contains 14 residues. CDR3 region: CSAHLAGAGNEQFF. The CDR3, as DNA: TGCAGTGCTCATCTAGCGGGAGCCGGGAATGAGCAGTTCTTC.